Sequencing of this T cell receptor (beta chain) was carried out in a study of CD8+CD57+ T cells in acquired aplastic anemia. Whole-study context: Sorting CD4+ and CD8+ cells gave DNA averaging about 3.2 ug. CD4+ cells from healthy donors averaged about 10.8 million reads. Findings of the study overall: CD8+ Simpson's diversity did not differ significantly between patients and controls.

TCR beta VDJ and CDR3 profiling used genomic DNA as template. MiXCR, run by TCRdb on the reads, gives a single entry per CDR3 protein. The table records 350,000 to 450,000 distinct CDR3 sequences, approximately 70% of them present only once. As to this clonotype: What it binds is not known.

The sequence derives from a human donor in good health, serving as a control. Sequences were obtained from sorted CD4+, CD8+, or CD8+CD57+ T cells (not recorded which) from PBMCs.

In DNA, the CDR3 is TGTGCCATCAGTGTAGGGACAGGAGCTAATAGCAATCAGCCCCAGCATTTT. Protein: CAISVGTGANSNQPQHF. This chain connects TRBV10-3 to TRBJ1-5; 8 nucleotides align to TRBD1. V shed 4 bases, J shed 0 bases, and the junction held 8 bases outside the gene matches. This CDR3 is built from 17 residues. Germline lookup yields CDR1 ENHRY and CDR2 SYGVKD.